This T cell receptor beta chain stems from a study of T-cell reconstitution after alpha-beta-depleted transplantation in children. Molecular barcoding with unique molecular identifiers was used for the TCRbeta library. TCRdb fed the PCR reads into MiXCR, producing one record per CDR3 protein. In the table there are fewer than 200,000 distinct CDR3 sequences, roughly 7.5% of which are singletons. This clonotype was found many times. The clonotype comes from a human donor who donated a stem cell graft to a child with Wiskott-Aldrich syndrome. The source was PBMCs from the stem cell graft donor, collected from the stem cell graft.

In DNA, the CDR3 is TGTGCCAGCAGTGCAAAAACCGGGACAATAGGCTACGAGCAGTACTTC. Its translation is CASSAKTGTIGYEQYF. V is TRBV2 and J is TRBJ2-7; D is perhaps TRBD1 (6 bases). Trimming took 4 bases from V and 3 from J, leaving 19 bases between them. This CDR3 has 16 residues. CDR1 and CDR2 from the germline V gene are SNHLY and FYNNEI. Based on the CDR3 plus reference TRBV2 and TRBJ2-7, the full variable domain is EPEVTQTPSHQVTQMGQEVILRCVPISNHLYFYWYRQILGQKVEFLVSFYNNEISEKSEIFDDQFSVERPDGSNFTLKIRSTKLEDSAMYFCASSAKTGTIGYEQYFGPGTRLTVT.